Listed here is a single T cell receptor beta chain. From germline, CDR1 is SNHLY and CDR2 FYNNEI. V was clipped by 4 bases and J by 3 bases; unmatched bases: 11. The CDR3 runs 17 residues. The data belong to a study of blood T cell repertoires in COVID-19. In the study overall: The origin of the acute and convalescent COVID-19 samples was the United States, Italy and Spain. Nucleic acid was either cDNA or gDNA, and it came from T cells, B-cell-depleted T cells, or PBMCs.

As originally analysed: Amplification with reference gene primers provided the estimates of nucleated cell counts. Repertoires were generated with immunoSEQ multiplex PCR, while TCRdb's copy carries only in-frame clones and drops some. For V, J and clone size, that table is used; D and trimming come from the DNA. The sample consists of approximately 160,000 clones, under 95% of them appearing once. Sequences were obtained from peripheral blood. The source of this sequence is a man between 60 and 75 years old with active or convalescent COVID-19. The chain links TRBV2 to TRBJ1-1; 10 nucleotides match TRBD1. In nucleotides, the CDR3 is TGTGCCAGCAGTGGGGGACAGGGGCTTCGAAGTTACACTGAAGCTTTCTTT. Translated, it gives CASSGGQGLRSYTEAFF.